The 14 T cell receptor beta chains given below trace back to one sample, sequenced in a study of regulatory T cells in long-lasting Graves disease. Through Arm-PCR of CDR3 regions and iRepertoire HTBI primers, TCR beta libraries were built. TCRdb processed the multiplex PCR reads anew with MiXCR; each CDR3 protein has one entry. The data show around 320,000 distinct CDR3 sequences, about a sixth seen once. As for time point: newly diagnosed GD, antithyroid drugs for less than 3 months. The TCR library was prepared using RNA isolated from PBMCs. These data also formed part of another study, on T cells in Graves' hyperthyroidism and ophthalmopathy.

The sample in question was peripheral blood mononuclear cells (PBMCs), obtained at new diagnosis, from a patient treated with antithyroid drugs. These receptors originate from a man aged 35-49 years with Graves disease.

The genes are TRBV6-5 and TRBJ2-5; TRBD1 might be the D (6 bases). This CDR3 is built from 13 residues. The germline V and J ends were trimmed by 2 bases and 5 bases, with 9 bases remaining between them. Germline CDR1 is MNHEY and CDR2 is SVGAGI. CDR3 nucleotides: TGTGCCAGCAGTTACCCGCAGGGGGAGACCCAGTACTTC. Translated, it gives CASSYPQGETQYF.

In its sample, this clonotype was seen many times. Written as DNA, the CDR3 is TGTGCCAGCAGTGCGTTTGGGCCGACGCGAGGTACAGATACGCAGTATTTT. Protein: CASSAFGPTRGTDTQYF. The chain combines TRBV6-2 or TRBV6-3 with TRBJ2-3; D call uncertain. The germline CDR1 and CDR2 sequences are MNHEY and SVGEGT. The CDR3 extends over 17 amino acids. V was pared by 5 bases and J by 3 bases, with 21 bases between.

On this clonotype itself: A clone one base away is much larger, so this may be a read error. CDR3 amino acids: CASSLGTLSGNTIYF. CDR3 in DNA: TGTGCCAGCAGTTTGGGTACCCTCTCTGGAAACACCATATATTTT. The chain is built from TRBV28 and TRBJ1-3; D call uncertain. Looked up from germline, CDR1 is MDHEN and CDR2 is SYDVKM. V was shortened by 3 bases and J by 0 bases, with 9 bases between the two germline ends. This CDR3 has 15 amino acids. Drawing the rest from reference TRBV28 and TRBJ1-3, the complete variable domain is DVKVTQSSRYLVKRTGEKVFLECVQDMDHENMFWYRQDPGLGLRLIYFSYDVKMKEKGDIPEGYSVSREKKERFSLILESASTNQTSMYLCASSLGTLSGNTIYFGEGSWLTVV.

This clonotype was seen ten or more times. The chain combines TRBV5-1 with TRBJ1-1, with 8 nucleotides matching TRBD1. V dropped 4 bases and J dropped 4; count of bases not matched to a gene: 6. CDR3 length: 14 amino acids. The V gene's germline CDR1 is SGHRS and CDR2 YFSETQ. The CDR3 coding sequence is TGCGCCAGCAGCGTGACAGGGGAGGCCACTGAAGCTTTCTTT. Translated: CASSVTGEATEAFF.

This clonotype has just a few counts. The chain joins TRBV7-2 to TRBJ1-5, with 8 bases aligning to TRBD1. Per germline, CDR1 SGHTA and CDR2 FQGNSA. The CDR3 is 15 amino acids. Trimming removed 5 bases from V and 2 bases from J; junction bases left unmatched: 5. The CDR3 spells CASSRETGGNQPQHF. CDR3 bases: TGTGCCAGCAGCCGAGAGACAGGGGGCAATCAGCCCCAGCATTTT.

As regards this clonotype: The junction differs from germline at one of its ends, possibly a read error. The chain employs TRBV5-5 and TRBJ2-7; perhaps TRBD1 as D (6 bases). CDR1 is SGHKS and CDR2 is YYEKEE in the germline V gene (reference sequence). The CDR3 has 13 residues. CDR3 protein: CGSSLAGVYEQYF. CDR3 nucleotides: TGTGGCAGCAGCTTGGCAGGGGTGTACGAGCAGTACTTC.

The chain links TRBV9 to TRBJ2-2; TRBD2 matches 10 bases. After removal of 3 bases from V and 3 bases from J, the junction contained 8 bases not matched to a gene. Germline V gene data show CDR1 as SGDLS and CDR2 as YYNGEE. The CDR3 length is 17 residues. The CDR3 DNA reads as TGTGCCAGCAGCGGCCGAGGGACTAGCGTCCACACCGGGGAGCTGTTTTTT. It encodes CASSGRGTSVHTGELFF.

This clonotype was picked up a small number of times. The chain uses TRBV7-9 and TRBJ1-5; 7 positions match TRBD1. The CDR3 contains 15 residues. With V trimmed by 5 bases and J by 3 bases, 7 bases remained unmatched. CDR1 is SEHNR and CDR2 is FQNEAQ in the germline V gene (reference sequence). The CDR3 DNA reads TGTGCCAGCAGCGTGACAGGGAGCAACAATCAGCCCCAGCATTTT. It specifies CASSVTGSNNQPQHF.

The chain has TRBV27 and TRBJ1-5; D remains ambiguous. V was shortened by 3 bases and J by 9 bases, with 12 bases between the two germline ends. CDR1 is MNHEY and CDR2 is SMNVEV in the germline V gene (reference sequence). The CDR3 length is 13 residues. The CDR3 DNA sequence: TGTGCCAGCAGTTTCCAGGATGGTCGGCCCCAGCATTTT. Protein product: CASSFQDGRPQHF.

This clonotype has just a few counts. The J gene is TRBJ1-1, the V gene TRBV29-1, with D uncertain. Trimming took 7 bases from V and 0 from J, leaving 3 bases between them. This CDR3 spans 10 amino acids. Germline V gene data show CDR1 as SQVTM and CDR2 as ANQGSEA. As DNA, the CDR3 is TGCAGCGCAATGAACACTGAAGCTTTCTTT. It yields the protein CSAMNTEAFF.

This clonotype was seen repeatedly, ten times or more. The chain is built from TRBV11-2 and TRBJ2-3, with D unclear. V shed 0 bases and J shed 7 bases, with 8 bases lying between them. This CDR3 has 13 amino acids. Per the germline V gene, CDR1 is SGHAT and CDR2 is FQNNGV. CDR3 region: CASSLERVYTQYF. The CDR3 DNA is TGTGCCAGCAGCTTAGAAAGAGTTTATACGCAGTATTTT.

This CDR3 is CASGLVSGGSDTQYF. Here the CDR3 DNA reads TGTGCCAGCGGATTGGTTTCGGGGGGGTCAGATACGCAGTATTTT. V and J are TRBV5-4 and TRBJ2-3; 8 bases are shared with TRBD2. The germline V gene has CDR1 SGHNT and CDR2 YYREEE (reference sequence). The V gene end was trimmed by 7 bases and the J gene end by 4 bases; junction bases not matched to a gene: 11. This CDR3 has 15 residues.

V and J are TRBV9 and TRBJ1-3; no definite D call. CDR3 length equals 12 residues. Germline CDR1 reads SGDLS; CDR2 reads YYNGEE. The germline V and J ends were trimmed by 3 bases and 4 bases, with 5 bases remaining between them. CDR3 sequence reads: CASSAEGNTIYF. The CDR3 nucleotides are TGTGCCAGCAGCGCAGAAGGAAACACCATATATTTT.

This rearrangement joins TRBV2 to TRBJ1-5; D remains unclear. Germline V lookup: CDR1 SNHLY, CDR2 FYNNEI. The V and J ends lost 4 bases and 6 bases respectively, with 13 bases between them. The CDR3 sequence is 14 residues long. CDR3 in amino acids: CASSGRAYPQPQHF. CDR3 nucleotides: TGTGCCAGCAGTGGAAGGGCGTACCCTCAGCCCCAGCATTTT.